The source of this T cell receptor (beta chain) is a study of cytomegalovirus exposure and HLA in healthy donors. CDR3 length: 19 amino acids. Per the germline V gene, CDR1 is SQVTM and CDR2 is ANQGSEA. Unmatched junction bases numbered 19, after V lost 1 base and J lost 3 bases. Study results and caveats: Many donors carried some public TCRs, although rarity characterized most TCR sequences. Per published reports, the classifier diagnosed cytomegalovirus status with high specificity and sensitivity. In a later analysis, HLA-associated beta chains showed higher expansion and lower generation probabilities than comparable chains.

In this sample, this clone turned up a few times. Its antigen is undetermined. The PCR had 60 Vbeta and 13 Jbeta primers. Profiling relied on immunoSEQ multiplex PCR, and the TCRdb table lists in-frame clones only, not all of them. The sample consists of 75,000 to 80,000 clones, around 66% of them appearing once. The chain couples TRBV29-1 to TRBJ2-7, with TRBD2 matching 9 bases. This sequence originates from a man between 60 and 70 years old in good health and CMV-seropositive. Input material: PBMCs. The CDR3 protein is CSVEGLVGAGGAALYEQYF. The CDR3 DNA sequence: TGCAGCGTTGAAGGACTAGTGGGAGCGGGGGGAGCAGCCCTCTACGAGCAGTACTTC.